A selection of T cell receptor beta chains follows, all from one sample in a study of blood T cell repertoires in COVID-19. TCRdb's copy holds only in-frame clones and misses some; the assay was immunoSEQ multiplex PCR. The repertoire has about 430,000 clones, nearly 90% of them found once; the top ten carry less than 1.5%. Specimen: PBMCs or T cells enriched from blood (not recorded which). All receptors derive from a woman in her late teens or twenties who had been exposed to COVID-19. Each CDR3 is given with its conserved first and last residue. Fields, in order: V gene, clone size, J gene, D gene, CDR3 protein, CDR3 DNA. D genes are given only for firm matches. Size values are once, few and many counts, or a class for expanded clones, and some rows have none.

V gene: TRBV5-8
clone size: .
J gene: TRBJ1-5
D gene: .
CDR3 protein: CASSSRLAQPQHF
CDR3 DNA: TGTGCCAGCAGCTCGCGACTGGCGCAGCCCCAGCATTTT

V gene: TRBV9
clone size: .
J gene: TRBJ1-2
D gene: .
CDR3 protein: CASGAGFKSYGYTF
CDR3 DNA: TGTGCCAGCGGTGCAGGGTTCAAGAGCTATGGCTACACCTTC

V gene: TRBV15
clone size: .
J gene: TRBJ2-3
D gene: .
CDR3 protein: CATSRDAVLGVEQYF
CDR3 DNA: TGTGCCACCAGCAGAGATGCAGTCCTCGGGGTTGAGCAGTATTTT

V gene: TRBV6-1
clone size: .
J gene: TRBJ1-3
D gene: .
CDR3 protein: CASSARLGARSGNTIYF
CDR3 DNA: TGTGCCAGCAGTGCACGACTGGGGGCCCGAAGTGGAAACACCATATATTTT

V gene: TRBV7-6
clone size: few
J gene: TRBJ1-1
D gene: .
CDR3 protein: CASSSVELRAGRVNTEAFF
CDR3 DNA: TGTGCCAGCAGCTCCGTGGAGTTGAGGGCGGGTAGAGTGAACACTGAAGCTTTCTTT

V gene: TRBV6-1
clone size: .
J gene: TRBJ1-1
D gene: .
CDR3 protein: CASSESRGSTEAFF
CDR3 DNA: TGTGCCAGCAGTGAAAGTCGGGGATCCACTGAAGCTTTCTTT

V gene: TRBV7-2
clone size: .
J gene: TRBJ2-1
D gene: TRBD2
CDR3 protein: CASSLVYSGASYNEQFF
CDR3 DNA: TGTGCCAGCAGCTTAGTTTACAGCGGGGCTTCCTACAATGAGCAGTTCTTC

V gene: TRBV25-1
clone size: .
J gene: TRBJ1-5
D gene: TRBD1
CDR3 protein: CASRTGTGDQPQHF
CDR3 DNA: TGTGCCAGCAGAACCGGGACAGGGGATCAGCCCCAGCATTTT

V gene: TRBV28
clone size: .
J gene: TRBJ1-1
D gene: TRBD1
CDR3 protein: CASSLAGTGTAEAFF
CDR3 DNA: TGTGCCAGCAGTTTAGCCGGGACAGGGACCGCTGAAGCTTTCTTT

V gene: TRBV2
clone size: .
J gene: TRBJ2-3
D gene: TRBD1
CDR3 protein: CASSGPGQGSDTQYF
CDR3 DNA: TGTGCCAGCAGTGGTCCGGGACAGGGGTCAGATACGCAGTATTTT

V gene: TRBV10-3
clone size: .
J gene: TRBJ2-7
D gene: .
CDR3 protein: CAINTGQSSEQYF
CDR3 DNA: TGTGCCATCAATACAGGACAGTCCTCCGAGCAGTACTTC

V gene: TRBV24-1
clone size: .
J gene: TRBJ2-2
D gene: TRBD1
CDR3 protein: CATSSGGKAGELFF
CDR3 DNA: TGTGCCACCAGTTCAGGGGGCAAGGCCGGGGAGCTGTTTTTT

V gene: TRBV7-2
clone size: .
J gene: TRBJ2-3
D gene: .
CDR3 protein: CASSLQGERYTDTQYF
CDR3 DNA: TGTGCCAGCAGCTTACAGGGTGAGCGTTACACAGATACGCAGTATTTT

V gene: TRBV24-1
clone size: .
J gene: TRBJ2-7
D gene: TRBD1
CDR3 protein: CATSGQQGVEQYF
CDR3 DNA: TGTGCCACCAGTGGCCAACAGGGGGTCGAGCAGTACTTC

V gene: TRBV5-5
clone size: .
J gene: TRBJ2-7
D gene: .
CDR3 protein: CASSLRQDVSYEQYF
CDR3 DNA: TGTGCCAGCAGCTTAAGACAGGACGTCTCCTACGAGCAGTACTTC

V gene: TRBV9
clone size: once
J gene: TRBJ1-1
D gene: .
CDR3 protein: CASSVEGKTGDEAFF
CDR3 DNA: TGTGCCAGCAGCGTAGAGGGGAAGACAGGAGATGAAGCTTTCTTT

V gene: TRBV28
clone size: .
J gene: TRBJ1-6
D gene: TRBD1
CDR3 protein: CASSRLTGGRYNSPLHF
CDR3 DNA: TGTGCCAGCAGCAGATTGACAGGGGGCAGGTATAATTCACCCCTCCACTTT

V gene: TRBV25-1
clone size: .
J gene: TRBJ2-1
D gene: TRBD2
CDR3 protein: CASSEWGAGPHEQFF
CDR3 DNA: TGTGCCAGCAGTGAATGGGGAGCGGGGCCCCATGAGCAGTTCTTC

V gene: TRBV18
clone size: .
J gene: TRBJ2-7
D gene: TRBD1
CDR3 protein: CASSRKGPGTGARVEQYF
CDR3 DNA: TGTGCCAGCTCACGGAAAGGACCCGGGACAGGGGCCCGTGTGGAGCAGTACTTC

V gene: TRBV5-1
clone size: .
J gene: TRBJ2-7
D gene: TRBD2
CDR3 protein: CASSLGLAGVGEQYF
CDR3 DNA: TGCGCCAGCAGCCTGGGACTAGCGGGAGTGGGGGAGCAGTACTTC

V gene: TRBV27
clone size: .
J gene: TRBJ1-4
D gene: .
CDR3 protein: CASRYMANEKLFF
CDR3 DNA: TGTGCCAGCAGGTACATGGCTAATGAAAAACTGTTTTTT

V gene: TRBV19
clone size: few
J gene: TRBJ1-1
D gene: .
CDR3 protein: CASSGVPNTEAFF
CDR3 DNA: TGTGCCAGTAGCGGGGTGCCTAACACTGAAGCTTTCTTT

V gene: TRBV10-3
clone size: once
J gene: TRBJ1-1
D gene: .
CDR3 protein: CAISVGGGTEAFF
CDR3 DNA: TGTGCCATCAGTGTGGGGGGAGGCACTGAAGCTTTCTTT

V gene: TRBV28
clone size: .
J gene: TRBJ2-7
D gene: .
CDR3 protein: CASNSGTYEQYF
CDR3 DNA: TGTGCCAGCAATAGCGGCACCTACGAGCAGTACTTC

V gene: TRBV5-1
clone size: .
J gene: TRBJ1-1
D gene: .
CDR3 protein: CASSNSQGRNTEAFF
CDR3 DNA: TGCGCCAGCAGCAACTCACAGGGTAGAAACACTGAAGCTTTCTTT

V gene: TRBV4-2
clone size: .
J gene: TRBJ2-7
D gene: .
CDR3 protein: CASSQDARGYEQYF
CDR3 DNA: TGTGCCAGCAGCCAAGATGCCAGGGGCTACGAGCAGTACTTC

V gene: TRBV19
clone size: few
J gene: TRBJ2-7
D gene: TRBD1
CDR3 protein: CASKSQGQQREQYF
CDR3 DNA: TGTGCCAGTAAGTCGCAGGGACAGCAAAGGGAGCAGTACTTC

V gene: TRBV30
clone size: .
J gene: TRBJ1-2
D gene: .
CDR3 protein: CAWSVQGGYTF
CDR3 DNA: TGTGCCTGGAGTGTCCAGGGTGGCTACACCTTC

V gene: TRBV30
clone size: .
J gene: TRBJ1-1
D gene: .
CDR3 protein: CACYLGGGTEAFF
CDR3 DNA: TGTGCCTGCTACCTGGGAGGGGGCACTGAAGCTTTCTTT

V gene: TRBV10-2
clone size: .
J gene: TRBJ2-5
D gene: TRBD2
CDR3 protein: CASSELPSGRRETQYF
CDR3 DNA: TGCGCCAGCAGTGAGTTACCTAGCGGGCGTAGGGAGACCCAGTACTTC

V gene: TRBV3-1/TRBV3-2
clone size: .
J gene: TRBJ2-3
D gene: .
CDR3 protein: CASSPPTGVITDTQYF
CDR3 DNA: TGTGCCAGCAGTCCCCCTACGGGAGTTATTACCGATACGCAGTATTTT

V gene: TRBV28
clone size: .
J gene: TRBJ2-1
D gene: TRBD2
CDR3 protein: CASSSRTSGNYNEQFF
CDR3 DNA: TGTGCCAGCAGTTCCCGGACTAGCGGCAATTACAATGAGCAGTTCTTC

V gene: TRBV28
clone size: .
J gene: TRBJ1-6
D gene: TRBD1
CDR3 protein: CASTPTGGKGSPLHF
CDR3 DNA: TGTGCCAGCACTCCTACAGGGGGCAAAGGTTCACCCCTCCACTTT

V gene: TRBV5-4
clone size: .
J gene: TRBJ1-1
D gene: .
CDR3 protein: CASSLGPDRLNTEAFF
CDR3 DNA: TGTGCCAGCAGCTTGGGACCGGACAGACTGAACACTGAAGCTTTCTTT

V gene: TRBV15
clone size: .
J gene: TRBJ1-1
D gene: TRBD1
CDR3 protein: CATSRERGQELEAFF
CDR3 DNA: TGTGCCACCAGCAGAGAAAGAGGACAGGAACTTGAAGCTTTCTTT

V gene: TRBV7-9
clone size: .
J gene: TRBJ2-3
D gene: TRBD2
CDR3 protein: CASSLPSIAGDGDTQYF
CDR3 DNA: TGTGCCAGCAGCTTACCTTCAATAGCGGGAGACGGAGATACGCAGTATTTT

V gene: TRBV28
clone size: .
J gene: TRBJ1-2
D gene: TRBD1
CDR3 protein: CASSSSGTGFRTYF
CDR3 DNA: TGTGCCAGCAGTTCCTCCGGGACAGGGTTTCGGACGTACTTC

V gene: TRBV18
clone size: .
J gene: TRBJ2-1
D gene: TRBD2
CDR3 protein: CASSFIAGADEQFF
CDR3 DNA: TGTGCCAGCTCGTTCATAGCGGGGGCGGATGAGCAGTTCTTC

V gene: TRBV10-3
clone size: .
J gene: TRBJ1-1
D gene: .
CDR3 protein: CAISGRQSEAFF
CDR3 DNA: TGTGCCATCAGTGGGCGACAGTCCGAAGCTTTCTTT

V gene: TRBV5-6
clone size: .
J gene: TRBJ1-2
D gene: TRBD1
CDR3 protein: CASSSRAGQGRIYGYGYTF
CDR3 DNA: TGTGCCAGCAGCTCCAGGGCCGGACAGGGTAGAATTTATGGCTATGGCTACACCTTC

V gene: TRBV6-1
clone size: .
J gene: TRBJ1-5
D gene: .
CDR3 protein: CASSGSGRNQPQHF
CDR3 DNA: TGTGCCAGCAGTGGTTCAGGGCGCAATCAGCCCCAGCATTTT

V gene: TRBV28
clone size: few
J gene: TRBJ1-4
D gene: TRBD1
CDR3 protein: CASSSARQGTNEKLFF
CDR3 DNA: TGTGCCAGCAGTAGCGCCAGACAGGGAACTAATGAAAAACTGTTTTTT

V gene: TRBV7-9
clone size: .
J gene: TRBJ1-1
D gene: .
CDR3 protein: CASSSTLAVNTEAFF
CDR3 DNA: TGTGCCAGCAGCTCGACCCTCGCGGTGAACACTGAAGCTTTCTTT

V gene: TRBV7-2
clone size: .
J gene: TRBJ2-3
D gene: .
CDR3 protein: CASSLQGSDTQYF
CDR3 DNA: TGTGCCAGCAGCTTACAGGGTTCAGATACGCAGTATTTT

V gene: TRBV7-7
clone size: once
J gene: TRBJ2-5
D gene: TRBD1
CDR3 protein: CASSLAQGAAWETQYF
CDR3 DNA: TGTGCTAGCAGCTTAGCGCAGGGGGCGGCCTGGGAGACCCAGTACTTC

V gene: TRBV2
clone size: once
J gene: TRBJ1-5
D gene: TRBD1
CDR3 protein: CASSPLDRGANQPQHF
CDR3 DNA: TGTGCCAGCAGTCCTCTCGACAGGGGAGCAAATCAGCCCCAGCATTTT

V gene: TRBV28
clone size: .
J gene: TRBJ1-1
D gene: .
CDR3 protein: CASRSIRYNTEAFF
CDR3 DNA: TGTGCCAGCAGGTCCATCAGGTATAATACTGAAGCTTTCTTT

V gene: TRBV25-1
clone size: .
J gene: TRBJ1-2
D gene: .
CDR3 protein: CASSELQGDEDGYTF
CDR3 DNA: TGTGCCAGCAGTGAATTACAGGGTGATGAGGATGGCTACACCTTC